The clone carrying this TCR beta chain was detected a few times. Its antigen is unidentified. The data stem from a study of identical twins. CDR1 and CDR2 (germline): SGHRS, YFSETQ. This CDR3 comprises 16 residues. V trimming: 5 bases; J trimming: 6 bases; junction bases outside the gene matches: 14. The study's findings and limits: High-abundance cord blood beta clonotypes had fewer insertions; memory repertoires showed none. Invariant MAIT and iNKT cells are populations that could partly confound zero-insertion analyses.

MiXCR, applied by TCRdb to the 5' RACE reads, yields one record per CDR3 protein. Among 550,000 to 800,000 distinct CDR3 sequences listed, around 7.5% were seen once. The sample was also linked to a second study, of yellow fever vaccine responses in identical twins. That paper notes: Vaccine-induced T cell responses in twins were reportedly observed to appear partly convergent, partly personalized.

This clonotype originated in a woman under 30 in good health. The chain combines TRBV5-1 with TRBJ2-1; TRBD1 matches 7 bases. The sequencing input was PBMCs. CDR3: CASSPTTGVGGNEQFF. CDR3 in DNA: TGCGCCAGCAGTCCCACTACAGGGGTAGGGGGCAATGAGCAGTTCTTC.